This TCR beta chain was sequenced during a study of tissue T cells after allogeneic stem cell transplantation. Some clones are missing from TCRdb's copy, which holds only in-frame ones; the method was immunoSEQ multiplex PCR. The repertoire holds 42,000 or so clones, with roughly 92% as singletons. In germline, CDR1 is MDHEN, CDR2 SYDVKM. V lost 5 bases, J lost 3 bases, and 8 bases stayed unmatched. The CDR3 contains 16 residues. The sequence derives from a woman aged 40-69 years who later had graft-versus-host disease after an allogeneic stem cell transplant. Material: blood, obtained before transplantation. The V gene is TRBV28, the J gene TRBJ1-3, with TRBD1 matching 9 bases. The CDR3 loop is CASSTMDRGGGNTIYF. In DNA, the CDR3 is TGTGCCAGCAGTACGATGGACAGGGGAGGTGGAAACACCATATATTTT.